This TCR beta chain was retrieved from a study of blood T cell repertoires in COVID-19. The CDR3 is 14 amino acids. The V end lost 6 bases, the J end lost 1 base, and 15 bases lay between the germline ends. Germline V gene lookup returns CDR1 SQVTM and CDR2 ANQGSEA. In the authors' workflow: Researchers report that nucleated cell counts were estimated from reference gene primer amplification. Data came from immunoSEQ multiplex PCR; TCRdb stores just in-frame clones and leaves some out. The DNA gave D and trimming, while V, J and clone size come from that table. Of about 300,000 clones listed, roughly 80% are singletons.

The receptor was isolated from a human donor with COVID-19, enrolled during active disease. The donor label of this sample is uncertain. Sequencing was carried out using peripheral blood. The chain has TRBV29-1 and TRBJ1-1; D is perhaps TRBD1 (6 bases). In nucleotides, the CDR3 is TGCAGCGTCTCCCCGGGGGGGGCGAACACTGAAGCTTTCTTT. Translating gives CSVSPGGANTEAFF.